Listed below are T cell receptor beta chains from one sample, sequenced in a study of blood T cell repertoires in COVID-19. The protocol was immunoSEQ multiplex PCR, while the TCRdb copy is restricted to in-frame clones and leaves out a portion. The sample has approximately 170,000 clones, approximately 87% seen once. Sequenced input: peripheral blood. The receptors derive from a woman between 70 and 85 years old with acute or convalescent COVID-19. CDR3s include the opening cysteine and the closing phenylalanine or tryptophan. The D gene is left open where the match is weak. Only part of the rows carry a size: once, few, many, or a class if the clone is expanded.

size | D | J | V | DNA | CDR3
once | - | TRBJ1-1 | TRBV3-1/TRBV3-2 | TGTGCCAGCAGCAGGGGGATTAACACTGAAGCTTTCTTT | CASSRGINTEAFF
many | TRBD1 | TRBJ2-2 | TRBV28 | TGTGCCAGCACCCTCGCACCGGGTCTAGGCCTAACAGGGGAAATCTCCGGGGAGCTGTTTTTT | CASTLAPGLGLTGEISGELFF
once | TRBD1 | TRBJ2-5 | TRBV5-1 | TGCGCCAGCAGCTTGGGGACAGGGAGGATGGAGACCCAGTACTTC | CASSLGTGRMETQYF
- | TRBD1 | TRBJ2-7 | TRBV10-3 | TGTGCCATCACCCGTGGGACAGGGGTCTCCTACGAGCAGTACTTC | CAITRGTGVSYEQYF
- | - | TRBJ1-1 | TRBV18 | TGTGCCAGCTCACCTACCCAGGGGTACACTGAAGCTTTCTTT | CASSPTQGYTEAFF
once | TRBD2 | TRBJ2-7 | TRBV7-9 | TGTGCCAGCAGCTTTAGCGGGGGTTACGAGCAGTACTTC | CASSFSGGYEQYF
once | - | TRBJ1-1 | TRBV10-3 | TGTGCCATCAGTGAGCATCAGGGGATCACTGAAGCTTTCTTT | CAISEHQGITEAFF
- | TRBD2 | TRBJ2-3 | TRBV7-2 | TGTGCCAGCAGCTTATATAGCGGGGGGGCCTCGCAGTATTTT | CASSLYSGGASQYF
- | TRBD1 | TRBJ1-4 | TRBV27 | TGTGCCAGCAGTGGGGATCAGGGGGCGCGCGAAAAACTGTTTTTT | CASSGDQGAREKLFF
- | - | TRBJ2-1 | TRBV5-4 | TGTGCCAGCAACATGTTAAGGGAGAGCTCCTACAATGAGCAGTTCTTC | CASNMLRESSYNEQFF
few | - | TRBJ2-7 | TRBV4-3 | TGCGCCAGCAGCCAAGTGGTGACCGCGGGCGTGCCCTACGAGCAGTACTTC | CASSQVVTAGVPYEQYF
- | TRBD1 | TRBJ1-1 | TRBV7-2 | TGTGCCAGCAGCTTAGGACAGGGGTCTGAAGCTTTCTTT | CASSLGQGSEAFF
- | - | TRBJ1-2 | TRBV5-4 | TGTGCCAGCAGCCTGGGTACCAGGGTGGCGGGCTACACCTTC | CASSLGTRVAGYTF
- | - | TRBJ2-7 | TRBV7-2 | TGTGCCAGCAGCTTAGCCCTCAGGGGGGCCTCCTACGAGCAGTACTTC | CASSLALRGASYEQYF
- | TRBD1 | TRBJ1-5 | TRBV7-2 | TGTGCCAGCAGCTCAAGACAGGGGGCTAAGGGACAGCCCCAGCATTTT | CASSSRQGAKGQPQHF
few | TRBD1 | TRBJ2-7 | TRBV7-6 | TGTGCCAGCAGCTTAGAGGGGGCGCGGGAGCAGTACTTC | CASSLEGAREQYF
- | - | TRBJ1-2 | TRBV12-3/TRBV12-4 | TGTACCAGCAGTTTAGACAAGAACTATGGCTACACCTTC | CTSSLDKNYGYTF
- | TRBD1 | TRBJ1-6 | TRBV19 | TGTGCCAGTAGTACCGGGACAGCAAATTCACCCCTCCACTTT | CASSTGTANSPLHF
- | TRBD2 | TRBJ2-5 | TRBV3-1/TRBV3-2 | TGTGCCAGCAGCCAAAATGGGGGGGAAGAGACCCAGTACTTC | CASSQNGGEETQYF
- | TRBD2 | TRBJ2-3 | TRBV4-3 | TGCGCCAGCAGCACTAGCGGGGGGGGCACAGATACGCAGTATTTT | CASSTSGGGTDTQYF
- | - | TRBJ1-4 | TRBV5-5 | TGTGCCAGCAGCGTACCGCTCGTGGGGGGGACAACTAATGAAAAACTGTTTTTT | CASSVPLVGGTTNEKLFF
- | TRBD1 | TRBJ2-6 | TRBV9 | TGTGCCAGCAGTCAGCAGGGGGCTGGGGCCAACGTCCTGACTTTC | CASSQQGAGANVLTF
- | - | TRBJ1-1 | TRBV5-1 | TGCGCCAGCAGCTTGGCCCTAGGCGGCAGCGCTTTCTTT | CASSLALGGSAFF
- | TRBD1 | TRBJ1-6 | TRBV10-2 | TGCGCCAGCAGTGAGCTCCGGGACAGGGATACCGGTTGGTATAATTCACCCCTCCACTTT | CASSELRDRDTGWYNSPLHF
- | TRBD1 | TRBJ2-5 | TRBV10-3 | TGTGCCATCAGATCGACAGGGAACCAAGAGACCCAGTACTTC | CAIRSTGNQETQYF
- | TRBD1 | TRBJ1-4 | TRBV5-1 | TGCGCCAGCAGCAACCCACCGGGACAGGGAGGCCTAACTAATGAAAAACTGTTTTTT | CASSNPPGQGGLTNEKLFF
- | TRBD1 | TRBJ2-1 | TRBV7-2 | TGTGCCAGCAGCTTGGCAGGCAGGGGGCGAAACAATGAGCAGTTCTTC | CASSLAGRGRNNEQFF
- | TRBD1 | TRBJ1-2 | TRBV4-3 | TGCGCCAGCAGCTCAAGGACAGGGGTGAACTATGGCTACACCTTC | CASSSRTGVNYGYTF
- | TRBD2 | TRBJ2-1 | TRBV4-3 | TGCGCCAGCAGCCAAGATTTCTCGGAACTAGCGGGAGGACACAATGAGCAGTTCTTC | CASSQDFSELAGGHNEQFF
- | - | TRBJ1-5 | TRBV2 | TGTGCCAGCAGTGGAGAGGGGGGCAATCAGCCCCAGCATTTT | CASSGEGGNQPQHF